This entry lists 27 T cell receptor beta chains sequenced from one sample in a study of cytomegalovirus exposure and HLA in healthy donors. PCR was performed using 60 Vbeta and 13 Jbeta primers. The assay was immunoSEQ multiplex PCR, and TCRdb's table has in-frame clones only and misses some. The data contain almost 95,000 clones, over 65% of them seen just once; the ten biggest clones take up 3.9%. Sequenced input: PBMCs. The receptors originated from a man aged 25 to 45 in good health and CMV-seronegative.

CDR3 loop: CASGPYGLTYTDTQYF. For the CDR3, the DNA is TGTGCCAGCGGACCGTATGGACTAACCTACACAGATACGCAGTATTTT. The chain joins TRBV5-4 to TRBJ2-3, with a weak D call TRBD2 (6 bases). Germline CDR1 is SGHNT and CDR2 is YYREEE (reference sequence). The CDR3 spans 16 residues. The V gene lost 7 bases and the J gene lost 2 bases, with 20 bases spanning the gap.

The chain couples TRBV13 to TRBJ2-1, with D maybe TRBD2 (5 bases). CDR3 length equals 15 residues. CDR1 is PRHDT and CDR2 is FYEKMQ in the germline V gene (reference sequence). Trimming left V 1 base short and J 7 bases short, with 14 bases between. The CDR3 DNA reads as TGTGCCAGCAGCTTAGAAGAGTCTAGCCCTAATGAGCAGTTCTTC. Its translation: CASSLEESSPNEQFF.

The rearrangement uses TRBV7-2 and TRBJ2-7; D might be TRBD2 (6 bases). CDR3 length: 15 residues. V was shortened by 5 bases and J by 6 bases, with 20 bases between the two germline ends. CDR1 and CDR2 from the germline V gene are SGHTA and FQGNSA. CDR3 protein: CASSAGLPRSGEQYF. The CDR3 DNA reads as TGTGCCAGCAGCGCGGGACTCCCTCGAAGTGGCGAGCAGTACTTC.

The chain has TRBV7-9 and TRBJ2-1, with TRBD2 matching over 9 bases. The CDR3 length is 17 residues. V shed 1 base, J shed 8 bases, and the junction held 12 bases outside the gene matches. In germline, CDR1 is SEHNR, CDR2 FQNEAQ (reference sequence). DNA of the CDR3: TGTGCCAGCAGCTTAGATATAGGGGGACTAGCTCACGATGAGCAGTTCTTC. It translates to CASSLDIGGLAHDEQFF.

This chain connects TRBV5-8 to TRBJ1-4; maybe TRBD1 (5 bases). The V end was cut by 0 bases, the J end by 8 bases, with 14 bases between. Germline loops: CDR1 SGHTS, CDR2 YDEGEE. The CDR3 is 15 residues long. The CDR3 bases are TGTGCCAGCAGCTTGGGCGGGGGAAAAGCCGAAAAACTGTTTTTT. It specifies CASSLGGGKAEKLFF.

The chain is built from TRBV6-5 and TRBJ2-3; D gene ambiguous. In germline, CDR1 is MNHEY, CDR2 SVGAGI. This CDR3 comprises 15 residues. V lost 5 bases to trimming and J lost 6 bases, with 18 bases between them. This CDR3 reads CASSTRVTSADTQYF. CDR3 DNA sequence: TGTGCCAGCAGTACCCGGGTCACCTCCGCGGATACGCAGTATTTT.

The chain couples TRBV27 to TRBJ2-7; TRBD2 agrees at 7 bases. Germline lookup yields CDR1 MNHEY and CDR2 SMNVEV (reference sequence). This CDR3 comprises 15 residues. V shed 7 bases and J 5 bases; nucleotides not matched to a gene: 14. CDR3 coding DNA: TGTGCCAGCATGGTCGGGTGGGGAGGGTCCCACGAGCAGTACTTC. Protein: CASMVGWGGSHEQYF.

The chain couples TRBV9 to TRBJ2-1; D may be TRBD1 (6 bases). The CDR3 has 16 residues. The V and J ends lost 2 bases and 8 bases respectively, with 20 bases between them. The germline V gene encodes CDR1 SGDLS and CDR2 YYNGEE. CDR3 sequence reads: CASSVRSGSQGDEQFF. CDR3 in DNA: TGTGCCAGCAGCGTCCGGTCGGGGTCACAGGGCGATGAGCAGTTCTTC.

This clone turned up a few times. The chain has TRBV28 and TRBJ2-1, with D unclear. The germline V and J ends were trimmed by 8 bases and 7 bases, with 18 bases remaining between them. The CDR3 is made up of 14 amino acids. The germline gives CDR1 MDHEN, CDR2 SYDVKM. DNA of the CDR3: TGTGCCAGCGTATCTAGTCTTATTCTAAATGAGCAGTTCTTC. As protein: CASVSSLILNEQFF.

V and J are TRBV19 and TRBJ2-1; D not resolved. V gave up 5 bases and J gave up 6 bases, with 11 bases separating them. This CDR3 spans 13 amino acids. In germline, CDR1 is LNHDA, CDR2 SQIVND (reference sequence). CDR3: CASSLAKRNEQFF. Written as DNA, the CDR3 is TGTGCCAGTAGTCTCGCAAAGCGCAATGAGCAGTTCTTC.

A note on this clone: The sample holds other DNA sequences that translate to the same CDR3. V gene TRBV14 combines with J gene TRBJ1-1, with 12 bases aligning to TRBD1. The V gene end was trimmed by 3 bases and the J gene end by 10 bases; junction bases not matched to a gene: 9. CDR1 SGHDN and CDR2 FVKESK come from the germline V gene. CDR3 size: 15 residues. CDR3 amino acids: CASSQRDRGLTVAFF. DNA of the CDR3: TGTGCCAGCAGCCAGCGGGACAGGGGGCTGACAGTAGCTTTCTTT.

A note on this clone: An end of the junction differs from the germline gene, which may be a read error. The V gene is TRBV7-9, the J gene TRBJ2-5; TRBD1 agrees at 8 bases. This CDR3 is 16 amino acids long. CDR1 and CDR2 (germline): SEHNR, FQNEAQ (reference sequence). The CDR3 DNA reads TGTTCCAGCAGCTTAGGGGTTCAGGGGGCCGGGGAGACCCAGTACTTC. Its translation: CSSSLGVQGAGETQYF. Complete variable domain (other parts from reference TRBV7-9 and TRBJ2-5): DTGVSQNPRHKITKRGQNVTFRCDPISEHNRLYWYRQTLGQGPEFLTYFQNEAQLEKSRLLSDRFSAERPKGSFSTLEIQRTEQGDSAMYLCSSSLGVQGAGETQYFGPGTRLLVL.

The DNA for the CDR3 is TGTGCCAGCAGCTTTAGCGGTTCCTACCAAGAGACCCAGTACTTC. This sequence encodes CASSFSGSYQETQYF. The chain uses TRBV7-2 and TRBJ2-5; D is perhaps TRBD2 (6 bases). Between the trimmed V and J ends, which lost 3 bases and 0 bases, there was a span of 11 bases. CDR1 SGHTA and CDR2 FQGNSA come from the germline V gene. This CDR3 region has 15 residues. The full variable domain, its missing parts supplied by reference TRBV7-2 and TRBJ2-5, is GAGVSQSPSNKVTEKGKDVELRCDPISGHTALYWYRQSLGQGLEFLIYFQGNSAPDKSGLPSDRFSAERTGGSVSTLTIQRTQQEDSAVYLCASSFSGSYQETQYFGPGTRLLVL.

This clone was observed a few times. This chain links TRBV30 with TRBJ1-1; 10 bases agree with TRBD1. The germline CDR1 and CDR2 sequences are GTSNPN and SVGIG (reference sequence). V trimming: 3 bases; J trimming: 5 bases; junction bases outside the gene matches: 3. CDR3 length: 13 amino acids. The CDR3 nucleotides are TGTGCCTGGAGGGGACAGGGGCTGACTGAAGCTTTCTTT. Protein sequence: CAWRGQGLTEAFF.

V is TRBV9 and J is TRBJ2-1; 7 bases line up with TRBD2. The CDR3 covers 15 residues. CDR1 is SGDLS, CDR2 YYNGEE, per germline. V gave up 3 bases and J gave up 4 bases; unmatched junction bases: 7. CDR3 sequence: CASSASTGGYNEQFF. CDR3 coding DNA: TGTGCCAGCAGCGCGTCAACGGGAGGTTACAATGAGCAGTTCTTC.

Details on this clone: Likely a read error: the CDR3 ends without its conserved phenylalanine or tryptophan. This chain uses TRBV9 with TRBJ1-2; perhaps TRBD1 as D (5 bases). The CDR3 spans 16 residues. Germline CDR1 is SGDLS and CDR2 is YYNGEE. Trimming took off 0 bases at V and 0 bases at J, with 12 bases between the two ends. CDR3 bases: TGTGCCAGCAGCGTAGGAGGTACAGGAACTAACTATGGCTACACCCTC. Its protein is CASSVGGTGTNYGYTL.

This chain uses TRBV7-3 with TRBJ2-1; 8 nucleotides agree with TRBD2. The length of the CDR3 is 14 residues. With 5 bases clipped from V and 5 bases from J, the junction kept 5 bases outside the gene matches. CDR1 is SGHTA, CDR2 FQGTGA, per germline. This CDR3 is CASSLAGANNEQFF. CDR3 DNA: TGTGCCAGCAGCCTAGCGGGCGCTAACAATGAGCAGTTCTTC. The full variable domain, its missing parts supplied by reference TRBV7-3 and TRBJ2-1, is GAGVSQTPSNKVTEKGKYVELRCDPISGHTALYWYRQSLGQGPEFLIYFQGTGAADDSGLPNDRFFAVRPEGSVSTLKIQRTERGDSAVYLCASSLAGANNEQFFGPGTRLTVL.

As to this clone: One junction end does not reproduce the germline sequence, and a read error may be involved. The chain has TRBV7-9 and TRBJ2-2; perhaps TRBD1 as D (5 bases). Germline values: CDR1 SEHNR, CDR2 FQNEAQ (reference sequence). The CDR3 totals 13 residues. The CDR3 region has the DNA TGTTCCAGCAGTCGACAGTCCACCGGGGAGCTGTTTTTT. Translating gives CSSSRQSTGELFF.

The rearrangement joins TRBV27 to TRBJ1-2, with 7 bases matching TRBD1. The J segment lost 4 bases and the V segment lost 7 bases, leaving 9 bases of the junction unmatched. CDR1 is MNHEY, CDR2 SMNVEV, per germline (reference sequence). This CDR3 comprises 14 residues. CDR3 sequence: CASTVHRDSYGYTF. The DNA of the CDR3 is TGTGCCAGCACTGTTCACCGGGACAGCTATGGCTACACCTTC.

The CDR3 here is CASSTAGDTQYF. For the CDR3, the DNA is TGTGCCAGCAGCACGGCAGGGGATACGCAGTATTTT. This chain connects TRBV7-9 to TRBJ2-3; tentatively, D is TRBD1 (5 bases). CDR1 and CDR2 (germline): SEHNR, FQNEAQ (reference sequence). With 5 bases removed from V and 6 bases from J, the gap between germline ends came to 9 bases. The CDR3 is 12 residues long.

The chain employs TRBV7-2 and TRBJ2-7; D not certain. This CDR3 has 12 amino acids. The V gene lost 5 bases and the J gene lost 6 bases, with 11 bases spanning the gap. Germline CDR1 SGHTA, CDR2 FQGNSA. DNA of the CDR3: TGTGCCAGCAGCCACGTCTGGGCCGAGCAGTACTTC. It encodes CASSHVWAEQYF.

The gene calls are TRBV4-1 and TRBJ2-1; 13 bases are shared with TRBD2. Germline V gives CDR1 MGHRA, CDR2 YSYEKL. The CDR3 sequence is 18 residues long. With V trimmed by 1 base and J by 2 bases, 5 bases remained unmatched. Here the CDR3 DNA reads TGCGCCAGCAGCCAAGGACTAGCGGGAGGTAGCGCCTACAATGAGCAGTTCTTC. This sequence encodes CASSQGLAGGSAYNEQFF.

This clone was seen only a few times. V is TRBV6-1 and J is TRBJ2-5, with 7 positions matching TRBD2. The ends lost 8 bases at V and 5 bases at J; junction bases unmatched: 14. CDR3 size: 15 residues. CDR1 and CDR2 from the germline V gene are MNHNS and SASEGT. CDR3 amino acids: CASGKEAGTGETQYF. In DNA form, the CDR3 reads TGTGCCAGCGGGAAAGAAGCGGGGACCGGGGAGACCCAGTACTTC.

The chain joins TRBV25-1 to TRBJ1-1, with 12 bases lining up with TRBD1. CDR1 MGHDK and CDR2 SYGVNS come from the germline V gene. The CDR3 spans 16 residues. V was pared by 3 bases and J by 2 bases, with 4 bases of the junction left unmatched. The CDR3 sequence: CASSEGTGGFNTEAFF. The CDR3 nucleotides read TGTGCCAGCAGTGAGGGGACAGGGGGCTTTAACACTGAAGCTTTCTTT.

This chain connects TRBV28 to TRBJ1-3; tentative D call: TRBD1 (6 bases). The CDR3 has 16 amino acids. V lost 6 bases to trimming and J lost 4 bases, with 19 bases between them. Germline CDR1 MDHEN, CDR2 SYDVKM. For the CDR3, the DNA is TGTGCCAGCAGCCCCTTGACAGGCAAGTCGGGAAACACCATATATTTT. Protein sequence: CASSPLTGKSGNTIYF.

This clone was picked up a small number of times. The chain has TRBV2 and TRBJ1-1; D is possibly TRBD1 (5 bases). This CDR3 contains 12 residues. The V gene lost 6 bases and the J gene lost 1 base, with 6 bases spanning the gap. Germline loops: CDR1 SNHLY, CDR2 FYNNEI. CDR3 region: CASSQGNTEAFF. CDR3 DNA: TGTGCCAGCAGCCAGGGGAACACTGAAGCTTTCTTT.

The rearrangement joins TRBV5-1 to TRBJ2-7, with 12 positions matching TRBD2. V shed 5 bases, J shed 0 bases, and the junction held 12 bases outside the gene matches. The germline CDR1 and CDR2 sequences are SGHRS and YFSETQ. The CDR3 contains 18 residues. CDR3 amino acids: CASSSGTSGLYSSYEQYF. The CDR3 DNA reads TGCGCCAGCAGTTCCGGGACTAGCGGGCTTTATAGCTCCTACGAGCAGTACTTC. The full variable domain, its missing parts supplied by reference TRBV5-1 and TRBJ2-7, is KAGVTQTPRYLIKTRGQQVTLSCSPISGHRSVSWYQQTPGQGLQFLFEYFSETQRNKGNFPGRFSGRQFSNSRSEMNVSTLELGDSALYLCASSSGTSGLYSSYEQYFGPGTRLTVT.